Listed below are T cell receptor beta chains from one sample, sequenced in a study of blood T cell repertoires in COVID-19. Sequencing used immunoSEQ multiplex PCR; TCRdb keeps in-frame clones, though not all of them. The table includes 75,000 to 90,000 clones, roughly 86% detected once. The sequenced material came from peripheral blood. These receptors originate from a man aged 45-65 years with active COVID-19. Each CDR3 is given with its conserved first and last residue. The order of the fields is J gene, D gene, clone size, V gene, CDR3 protein, CDR3 DNA. D genes are given only for firm matches. Clone size is given for some rows only: seen once, a few or many times, or a class if the clone is expanded.

TRBJ1-5	-	-	TRBV5-6	CASSRTELYSNQPQHF	TGTGCCAGCAGCCGGACAGAATTATATAGCAATCAGCCCCAGCATTTT
TRBJ1-1	-	-	TRBV5-4	CASSAGGAGHTEAFF	TGTGCCAGCAGCGCCGGAGGGGCAGGTCACACTGAAGCTTTCTTT
TRBJ2-3	-	-	TRBV11-3	CASSLEAGSVDTQYF	TGTGCCAGCAGCTTAGAAGCCGGGAGTGTAGATACGCAGTATTTT
TRBJ2-3	-	-	TRBV7-8	CASSLAPSTDTQYF	TGTGCCAGCAGCTTGGCCCCTAGCACAGATACGCAGTATTTT
TRBJ2-7	-	-	TRBV6-2/TRBV6-3	CASSYSTHRGSEQYF	TGTGCCAGCAGTTACTCGACTCATAGGGGCTCTGAGCAGTACTTC
TRBJ2-1	-	-	TRBV5-1	CASSPTVHEQFF	TGCGCCAGCAGCCCCACTGTCCATGAGCAGTTCTTC
TRBJ2-3	TRBD1	-	TRBV28	CASSRDSVRDTQYF	TGTGCCAGCAGTCGGGACAGCGTTCGAGATACGCAGTATTTT
TRBJ2-2	-	-	TRBV9	CASSVRTGAGPTNTGELFF	TGTGCCAGCAGCGTACGGACAGGAGCGGGTCCGACAAACACCGGGGAGCTGTTTTTT
TRBJ2-2	TRBD1	-	TRBV11-2	CASSLGAGGPGELFF	TGTGCCAGCAGCTTAGGGGCAGGGGGCCCCGGGGAGCTGTTTTTT
TRBJ2-6	-	few	TRBV24-1	CATSDWQGKGANVLTF	TGTGCCACCAGTGATTGGCAGGGAAAGGGGGCCAACGTCCTGACTTTC
TRBJ1-1	-	-	TRBV6-5	CASTLPGGEAFF	TGTGCCAGCACCCTTCCCGGGGGTGAAGCTTTCTTT
TRBJ2-7	-	few	TRBV2	CASSGTGGAYEQYF	TGTGCCAGCAGTGGAACAGGGGGGGCCTACGAGCAGTACTTC
TRBJ1-2	-	-	TRBV10-3	CAISGRETNYGYTF	TGTGCCATCAGTGGCCGGGAGACTAACTATGGCTACACCTTC
TRBJ1-5	-	-	TRBV28	CASSLVRGQPQHF	TGTGCCAGCAGTTTAGTGAGGGGGCAGCCCCAGCATTTT
TRBJ2-6	-	-	TRBV29-1	CSVGQDSGANVLTF	TGCAGCGTTGGGCAGGACTCTGGGGCCAACGTCCTGACTTTC
TRBJ2-3	TRBD2	-	TRBV11-2	CASSLVVAGGPVDTQYF	TGTGCCAGCAGCTTAGTAGTAGCGGGAGGGCCTGTGGATACGCAGTATTTT
TRBJ2-3	TRBD1	-	TRBV20-1	CSASKKGADLSTDTQYF	TGCAGTGCTAGTAAGAAGGGGGCGGACCTTAGCACAGATACGCAGTATTTT
TRBJ2-3	TRBD2	-	TRBV5-5	CASSSGTSGTTSTDTQYF	TGTGCCAGCAGCTCCGGGACTAGCGGGACGACTAGCACAGATACGCAGTATTTT
TRBJ1-6	-	-	TRBV6-5	CASSYKGLPASPLHF	TGTGCCAGCAGTTATAAGGGGCTTCCCGCCTCGCCCCTCCACTTT
TRBJ2-2	-	-	TRBV18	CASSPYPSTGELFF	TGTGCCAGCTCGCCTTATCCTAGTACCGGGGAGCTGTTTTTT
TRBJ1-3	TRBD1	-	TRBV5-1	CASSSGQGSGNTIYF	TGCGCCAGCAGCTCCGGACAGGGGTCCGGAAACACCATATATTTT
TRBJ2-2	TRBD2	-	TRBV7-9	CAGDGTSGPYTGELFF	TGTGCCGGCGACGGGACTAGCGGGCCCTACACCGGGGAGCTGTTTTTT
TRBJ2-1	TRBD2	-	TRBV19	CASKKEGLAGYSYNEQFF	TGTGCCAGTAAAAAAGAGGGACTAGCGGGTTATTCCTACAATGAGCAGTTCTTC
TRBJ2-2	-	-	TRBV5-5	CASSLQQGNTGELFF	TGTGCCAGCAGCCTGCAACAGGGGAACACCGGGGAGCTGTTTTTT
TRBJ1-5	-	few	TRBV28	CASSLTANQPQHF	TGTGCCAGCAGTTTAACCGCTAACCAGCCCCAGCATTTT
TRBJ2-2	TRBD1	-	TRBV5-1	CASSSRGLTGELFF	TGCGCCAGCAGCTCCAGGGGGCTAACCGGGGAGCTGTTTTTT
TRBJ2-1	TRBD2	-	TRBV5-8	CASSSGLAGVDEQFF	TGTGCCAGCAGCTCCGGACTAGCGGGGGTGGATGAGCAGTTCTTC
TRBJ2-5	TRBD2	-	TRBV3-1/TRBV3-2	CASSIRTSGNQETQYF	TGTGCCAGCAGCATACGGACTAGCGGGAACCAAGAGACCCAGTACTTC
TRBJ2-2	-	-	TRBV5-1	CASSLGQNTGELFF	TGCGCCAGCAGTCTAGGACAGAACACCGGGGAGCTGTTTTTT
TRBJ1-1	-	-	TRBV12-3/TRBV12-4	CASSLQIYTEAFF	TGTGCCAGCAGTTTGCAGATCTACACTGAAGCTTTCTTT
TRBJ1-6	TRBD1	-	TRBV19	CASTPRDSSSPLHF	TGTGCCAGTACCCCTCGGGACAGCAGTTCACCCCTCCACTTT
TRBJ1-1	-	-	TRBV5-4	CASSPRQGALVNTEAFF	TGTGCCAGCAGCCCCCGGCAGGGCGCATTGGTGAACACTGAAGCTTTCTTT
TRBJ2-7	TRBD2	-	TRBV5-1	CASSLIFPSGTAGEGTYEQYF	TGCGCCAGCAGCTTGATTTTTCCTAGCGGGACCGCGGGGGAGGGGACCTACGAGCAGTACTTC
TRBJ1-1	-	-	TRBV28	CATNPGRAAFF	TGTGCCACCAACCCGGGCAGGGCAGCTTTCTTT
TRBJ1-5	-	few	TRBV18	CASSQDSGNQPQHF	TGTGCCAGCTCACAGGACAGTGGCAATCAGCCCCAGCATTTT
TRBJ2-1	TRBD2	-	TRBV5-6	CASSPGGSGGNEQFF	TGTGCCAGCAGCCCTGGGGGTAGCGGGGGGAATGAGCAGTTCTTC
TRBJ1-5	TRBD1	-	TRBV9	CASSVAGTGSQPQHF	TGTGCCAGCAGCGTCGCGGGGACAGGATCTCAGCCCCAGCATTTT
TRBJ2-7	-	-	TRBV12-3/TRBV12-4	CASSFSSRYEQYF	TGTGCCAGCAGTTTCTCTAGTAGGTACGAGCAGTACTTC
TRBJ2-1	TRBD2	once	TRBV27	CASSSPKLAGPNEQFF	TGTGCCAGCAGTTCACCTAAACTAGCGGGTCCTAATGAGCAGTTCTTC
TRBJ2-6	TRBD1	many	TRBV11-2	CASSGQGPSGANVLTF	TGTGCCAGCAGTGGACAGGGACCCTCTGGGGCCAACGTCCTGACTTTC
TRBJ2-3	-	-	TRBV18	CASSAKLATQYF	TGTGCCAGCTCCGCCAAGCTAGCTACGCAGTATTTT
TRBJ2-7	-	-	TRBV9	CASSVGEGPTYEQYF	TGTGCCAGCAGCGTAGGTGAGGGTCCCACCTACGAGCAGTACTTC
TRBJ2-7	TRBD1	once	TRBV5-1	CASSLDLRQGPSYEQYF	TGCGCCAGCAGCTTGGATTTGCGACAGGGCCCCTCCTACGAGCAGTACTTC
TRBJ1-1	-	-	TRBV19	CASSIRGQIEAFF	TGTGCCAGTAGTATACGTGGGCAGATTGAAGCTTTCTTT
TRBJ2-3	-	-	TRBV3-1/TRBV3-2	CASSQDPRLITDTQYF	TGTGCCAGCAGCCAAGATCCGAGACTTATCACAGATACGCAGTATTTT
TRBJ2-1	TRBD2	-	TRBV2	CASVVGLAANEQFF	TGTGCCAGCGTGGTGGGACTAGCGGCCAATGAGCAGTTCTTC
TRBJ1-6	TRBD1	-	TRBV6-5	CASFTPGTGNSPLHF	TGTGCCAGCTTCACCCCGGGGACAGGGAATTCACCCCTCCACTTT
TRBJ2-1	TRBD1	-	TRBV27	CASANRGPVDEQFF	TGTGCCAGCGCAAACAGGGGTCCGGTGGATGAGCAGTTCTTC
TRBJ2-5	TRBD2	-	TRBV7-3	CASSLMGLAGETQYF	TGTGCCAGCAGCTTAATGGGACTAGCGGGAGAGACCCAGTACTTC
TRBJ1-1	TRBD1	-	TRBV7-2	CASSLVTGARVEAFF	TGTGCCAGCAGCTTAGTCACAGGGGCGAGGGTAGAGGCTTTCTTT
TRBJ1-6	-	-	TRBV6-2/TRBV6-3	CASSYAITYRSSYNSPLHF	TGTGCCAGCAGTTACGCGATCACTTACAGGAGCTCCTATAATTCACCCCTCCACTTT
TRBJ1-1	-	-	TRBV28	CASSRRFGGARSTEAFF	TGTGCCAGCAGCCGGAGATTCGGGGGGGCGCGGAGCACTGAAGCTTTCTTT
TRBJ2-5	TRBD1	-	TRBV27	CASSTRQGNEETQYF	TGTGCCAGCAGCACACGACAGGGTAATGAAGAGACCCAGTACTTC
TRBJ1-1	-	-	TRBV20-1	CSASLRDTEAFF	TGCAGTGCTAGTCTGAGAGACACTGAAGCTTTCTTT
TRBJ2-5	TRBD2	-	TRBV7-8	CASSPYRLAGGVSKKTQYF	TGTGCCAGCAGCCCATACCGGCTAGCGGGGGGAGTCTCCAAGAAGACCCAGTACTTC